This section outlines one T cell receptor beta chain sequence together with its context. Its target is unknown. This sample is drawn from a study of T-cell reconstitution after alpha-beta-depleted transplantation in children. Findings and caveats of the study: At one year after transplant, newly produced T cells mostly accounted for T-cell counts and diversity. Surviving recipient T cells and intrathymic progenitors accounted for some patients' high TCRbeta diversity at day 60. Several hundred expanded graft clones reportedly gave rise to the alpha-beta T cells present about two months after transplant.

The CDR3 spans 14 residues. Trimming shortened V by 8 bases and J by 4 bases, and 14 bases separated the two germline ends. CDR1 is SGHVS and CDR2 is FQNEAQ in the germline V gene. Construction of the TCRbeta library involved unique molecular identifiers. TCRdb ran MiXCR on the PCR reads and lists one entry per CDR3 protein. The sample records hundreds of thousands of distinct CDR3 sequences, around 15% being singletons. This clonotype was sampled from a boy younger than two who had a stem cell transplant for Wiskott-Aldrich syndrome, so the T cells may come from the graft donor. The source was PBMCs, mostly from graft donor cells, collected 360 days after TCRalphabeta/CD19-depleted stem cell transplant. This chain uses TRBV7-8 with TRBJ1-4; tentatively, D is TRBD1 (5 bases). Here the CDR3 reads CASSTGRFNEKLFF. The CDR3 coding sequence is TGTGCCAGCTCGACGGGGCGGTTTAATGAAAAACTGTTTTTT.